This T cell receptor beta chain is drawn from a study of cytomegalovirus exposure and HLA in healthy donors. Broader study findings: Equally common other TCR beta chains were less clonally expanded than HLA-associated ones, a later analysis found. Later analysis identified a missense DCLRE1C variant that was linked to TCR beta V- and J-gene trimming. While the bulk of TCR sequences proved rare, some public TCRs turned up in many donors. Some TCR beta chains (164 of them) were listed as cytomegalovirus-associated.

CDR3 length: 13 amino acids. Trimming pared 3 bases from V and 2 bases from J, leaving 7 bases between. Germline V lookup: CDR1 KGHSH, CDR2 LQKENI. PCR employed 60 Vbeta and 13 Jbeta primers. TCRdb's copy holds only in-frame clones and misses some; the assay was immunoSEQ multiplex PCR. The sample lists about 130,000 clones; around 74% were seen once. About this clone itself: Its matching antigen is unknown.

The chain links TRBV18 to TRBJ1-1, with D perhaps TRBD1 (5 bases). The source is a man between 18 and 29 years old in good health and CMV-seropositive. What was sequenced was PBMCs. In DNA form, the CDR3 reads TGTGCCAGCTCACCGGACACTAACACTGAAGCTTTCTTT. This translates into CASSPDTNTEAFF.